Following are 24 T cell receptor beta chains from one sample sequenced in a study of CXCR3-negative and CXCR3-positive naive CD8 T cells. Via 5' RACE with UMI labels, TRB cDNA libraries were prepared. TCRdb reprocessed the 5' RACE reads; each CDR3 protein has one entry and no DNA is given. In all, the sample yields 100,000 to 150,000 distinct CDR3 sequences. Sequencing used naive CXCR3- CD8+ T cells from blood. Subset meaning: CD45RO-CCR7+CD27+CD95- naive CD8+ T cells lacking CXCR3 (TNR3-). All receptors derive from a human donor in good health. Some clones in this sample may be carry-over from other donors' samples.

The chain has TRBV4-1 and TRBJ2-1; TCRdb lists TRBD2, though no DNA is available to test this call. Germline V gene sequence: CDR1 MGHRA, CDR2 YSYEKL. CDR3 size: 16 residues. CDR3 sequence: CASSPRGLAVNNEQFF.

The CDR3 here is CASSQDSVGASYEQYF. The chain employs TRBV4-1 and TRBJ2-7; TCRdb proposes TRBD1, but this gene call is untestable without DNA. The CDR3 is made up of 16 amino acids. Germline V gene lookup returns CDR1 MGHRA and CDR2 YSYEKL.

The chain couples TRBV4-3 to TRBJ1-1; lacking DNA, the TRBD1 call made by TCRdb goes unchecked. Germline values: CDR1 LGHNA, CDR2 YSLEER. The CDR3 runs 15 residues. CDR3 sequence: CASSQDGVTGTEAFF.

V and J are TRBV7-6 and TRBJ2-1; there is no DNA to check the TCRdb D call of TRBD1. This CDR3 has 15 amino acids. Germline CDR1 is SGHVS and CDR2 is FNYEAQ. Here the CDR3 reads CASSKGVAGVNEQFF.

The V call is TRBV19, the J call TRBJ2-7; TCRdb's D gene call, TRBD1, goes unchecked for lack of DNA. CDR3 length: 15 amino acids. The germline CDR1 and CDR2 sequences are LNHDA and SQIVND (reference sequence). The CDR3 loop reads CASSIAGAPFYEQYF.

V gene TRBV21-1 combines with J gene TRBJ2-5; TCRdb reports TRBD1, a call that lacks DNA to check it against. TRBV21-1 is shown as a pseudogene. The CDR3 sequence is 15 residues long. The CDR3 is CASSAWGATKETQYF.

The chain joins TRBV5-1 to TRBJ2-3; TCRdb lists TRBD1, though no DNA is available to test this call. The germline V gene has CDR1 SGHRS and CDR2 YFSETQ. This CDR3 region has 15 residues. The CDR3: CASSLGQGAADTQYF.

V gene TRBV14 combines with J gene TRBJ1-3. CDR1 and CDR2 (germline): SGHDN, FVKESK. CDR3 length: 11 residues. This chain's CDR3 is CASSPGYTIYF.

Here the CDR3 reads CSVERDGTYEQYF. The J gene is TRBJ2-7, the V gene TRBV29-1; TCRdb lists TRBD1, though no DNA is available to test this call. Germline assignment: CDR1 SQVTM and CDR2 ANQGSEA. This CDR3 has 13 amino acids.

The chain carries TRBV30 and TRBJ1-1; lacking DNA, the TRBD1 call made by TCRdb goes unchecked. The CDR3 length is 16 residues. The germline V gene has CDR1 GTSNPN and CDR2 SVGIG (reference sequence). CDR3 amino acids: CAWSPHGGQMNTEAFF.

The chain is built from TRBV20-1 and TRBJ2-1; TCRdb picks TRBD1, but there is no DNA to check that call. Germline values: CDR1 DFQATT, CDR2 SNEGSKA (reference sequence). CDR3 size: 15 residues. CDR3 amino acids: CSARDARVEMGEQFF.

The V gene is TRBV28, the J gene TRBJ2-4; the D call of TRBD1 rests on TCRdb alone, since no DNA is present to check it. The CDR3 is 14 residues long. From germline, CDR1 is MDHEN and CDR2 SYDVKM. CDR3 in amino acids: CASSSTPDLNIQYF. The full variable domain, its missing parts supplied by reference TRBV28 and TRBJ2-4, is DVKVTQSSRYLVKRTGEKVFLECVQDMDHENMFWYRQDPGLGLRLIYFSYDVKMKEKGDIPEGYSVSREKKERFSLILESASTNQTSMYLCASSSTPDLNIQYFGAGTRLSVL.

This CDR3 reads CASSLRKVNYGYTF. The chain joins TRBV7-2 to TRBJ1-2. Germline V gene sequence: CDR1 SGHTA, CDR2 FQGNSA. The CDR3 is 14 amino acids.

This chain links TRBV7-9 with TRBJ2-5; as DNA is missing, the TRBD2 call by TCRdb cannot be tested. CDR1 is SEHNR and CDR2 is FQNEAQ in the germline V gene (reference sequence). The CDR3 is 15 residues long. This chain's CDR3 is CASSSGLFELETQYF.

This chain links TRBV7-9 with TRBJ2-1; the TCRdb D gene call, TRBD2, has no DNA to confirm it. CDR1 and CDR2 from the germline V gene are SEHNR and FQNEAQ (reference sequence). This CDR3 has 16 residues. The CDR3 loop is CASSQMSGGSRNEQFF.

The CDR3 spells CAIRRGPEQYF. The rearrangement uses TRBV28 and TRBJ2-7. Germline V gene data show CDR1 as MDHEN and CDR2 as SYDVKM. This CDR3 is built from 11 residues. The full variable domain, in which reference TRBV28 and TRBJ2-7 provide the parts outside the CDR3, is DVKVTQSSRYLVKRTGEKVFLECVQDMDHENMFWYRQDPGLGLRLIYFSYDVKMKEKGDIPEGYSVSREKKERFSLILESASTNQTSMYLCAIRRGPEQYFGPGTRLTVT.

The chain couples TRBV7-9 to TRBJ2-3; TCRdb's D call, TRBD1, is unchecked because there is no DNA. Germline V gene lookup returns CDR1 SEHNR and CDR2 FQNEAQ (reference sequence). The CDR3 length is 14 residues. CDR3 in amino acids: CASSLREPPDTQYF.

The chain is built from TRBV2 and TRBJ2-1; no DNA is available, so the TRBD1 call from TCRdb remains unchecked. The CDR3 loop spans 13 amino acids. Germline V gene lookup returns CDR1 SNHLY and CDR2 FYNNEI. CDR3 sequence: CASVTGLYGEQFF.

V usage is TRBV15 and J usage is TRBJ1-1. Germline lookup yields CDR1 LNHNV and CDR2 YYDKDF (reference sequence). The CDR3 is 15 amino acids. CDR3 loop: CATSRDLALGTEAFF.

This chain's CDR3 is CSVEDVGRLGYGYTF. The chain recombines TRBV29-1 with TRBJ1-2. The CDR3 covers 15 residues. CDR1 SQVTM and CDR2 ANQGSEA come from the germline V gene.

The V gene is TRBV27, the J gene TRBJ2-1; the D call from TCRdb, TRBD2, cannot be confirmed without DNA. The length of the CDR3 is 14 residues. The germline gives CDR1 MNHEY, CDR2 SMNVEV (reference sequence). CDR3 residues: CASSLTRTHNEQFF.

V is TRBV12-3 or TRBV12-4 and J is TRBJ1-5; TCRdb's D call of TRBD1 is untestable without DNA. This CDR3 comprises 18 residues. CDR3 residues: CASSRGSEYSGSNQPQHF.

J is TRBJ2-5 and V is TRBV11-2; the D call from TCRdb, TRBD1, cannot be confirmed without DNA. Germline V gives CDR1 SGHAT, CDR2 FQNNGV. The CDR3 length is 14 residues. CDR3 in amino acids: CASSRTGMVETQYF.

The CDR3 protein is CASSLYPETGQPQHF. This chain links TRBV28 with TRBJ1-5. Germline lookup yields CDR1 MDHEN and CDR2 SYDVKM. The CDR3 spans 15 residues.